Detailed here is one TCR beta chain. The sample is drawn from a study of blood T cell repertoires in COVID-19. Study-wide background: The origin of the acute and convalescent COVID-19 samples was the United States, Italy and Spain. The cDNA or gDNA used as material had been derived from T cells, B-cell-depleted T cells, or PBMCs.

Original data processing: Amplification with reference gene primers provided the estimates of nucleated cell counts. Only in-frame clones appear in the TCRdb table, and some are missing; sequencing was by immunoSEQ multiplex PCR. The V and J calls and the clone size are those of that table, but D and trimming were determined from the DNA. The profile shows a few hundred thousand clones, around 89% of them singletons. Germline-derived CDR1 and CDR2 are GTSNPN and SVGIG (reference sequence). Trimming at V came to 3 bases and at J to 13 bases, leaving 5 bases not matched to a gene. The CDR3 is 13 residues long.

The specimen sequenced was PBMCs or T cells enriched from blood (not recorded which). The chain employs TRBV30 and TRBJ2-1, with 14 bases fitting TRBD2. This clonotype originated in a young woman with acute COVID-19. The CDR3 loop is CAWRGTSGSSQFF. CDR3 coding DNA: TGTGCCTGGAGGGGGACTAGCGGGAGTTCCCAGTTCTTC.